One sample yielded the 15 T cell receptor beta chains listed below, sequenced in a study of T cells in Graves' hyperthyroidism and ophthalmopathy. Amplification of TCR beta CDR3 regions used RNA as the template. HTBI primers were used for first-round RT-PCR of the TCR CDR3. Using its own MiXCR run on the multiplex PCR reads, TCRdb lists one record per CDR3 protein. The table includes some 800,000 distinct CDR3 sequences, roughly 40% detected once. Specimen: blood. The receptors here all came from a man aged 18 to 30 with Graves' hyperthyroidism.

As for this clonotype: This may stem from a read error, because a much larger clone lies one nucleotide away. V gene TRBV19 combines with J gene TRBJ1-2, with D possibly matching TRBD1 (5 bases). CDR3 size: 14 residues. Per the germline V gene, CDR1 is LNHDA and CDR2 is SQIVND (reference sequence). V lost 6 bases, J lost 1 base, and 12 bases lay in between. CDR3 sequence: CASRPGSNNYGYTF. The CDR3 DNA reads TGTGCCAGTAGACCAGGGTCTAATAACTATGGCTACACCTTC.

The chain joins TRBV7-8 to TRBJ2-5, with unresolved D. The V and J ends lost 5 bases and 1 base respectively, with 14 bases between them. This CDR3 region has 15 residues. The V gene's germline CDR1 is SGHVS and CDR2 FQNEAQ. The CDR3 loop reads CASSPPASGQETQYF. Here the CDR3 DNA reads TGTGCCAGCAGCCCACCGGCGTCGGGCCAAGAGACCCAGTACTTC.

This rearrangement joins TRBV6-2 or TRBV6-3 to TRBJ2-7; D is uncertain. The germline V and J ends were trimmed by 0 bases and 7 bases, with 7 bases remaining between them. There are 12 residues in the CDR3. Germline values: CDR1 MNHEY, CDR2 SVGEGT. The CDR3 coding sequence is TGTGCCAGCAGTTACTCGATCTGGGAGCAGTACTTC. Translated, it gives CASSYSIWEQYF.

This sequence joins TRBV7-9 and TRBJ1-1, with a possible D match to TRBD1 (6 bases). V lost 5 bases to trimming and J lost 0 bases, with 16 bases between them. This CDR3 is built from 16 residues. Germline CDR1 and CDR2: SEHNR and FQNEAQ (reference sequence). The CDR3 region has the DNA TGTGCCAGCAGCGACCTACGGGGACAATTGAACACTGAAGCTTTCTTT. Its translation is CASSDLRGQLNTEAFF.

This clonotype was seen more than once but under ten times. The chain employs TRBV9 and TRBJ2-5, with a tentative D call TRBD2 (6 bases). CDR1 is SGDLS, CDR2 YYNGEE, per germline. This CDR3 has 15 amino acids. With 0 bases removed from V and 5 bases from J, the gap between germline ends came to 14 bases. CDR3 residues: CASSVGDSAAETQYF. The CDR3 region has the DNA TGTGCCAGCAGCGTAGGGGACTCTGCGGCGGAGACCCAGTACTTC.

V and J are TRBV12-3 or TRBV12-4 and TRBJ2-7; 8 bases align to TRBD1. Trimming took 3 bases from V and 3 from J; bases not matched to a gene: 10. This CDR3 comprises 16 residues. CDR3 in DNA: TGTGCCAGCAGTTTTATTCGGGGACAGGATCGCTACGAGCAGTACTTC. Its protein is CASSFIRGQDRYEQYF.

This clonotype came up a few times. The V and J genes are TRBV20-1 and TRBJ2-5, with 8 bases lining up with TRBD1. Germline V gene sequence: CDR1 DFQATT, CDR2 SNEGSKA (reference sequence). V lost 6 bases, J lost 4 bases, and 10 bases stayed unmatched. The CDR3 extends over 14 amino acids. This chain's CDR3 is CSAPRTGRIETQYF. The CDR3 DNA reads as TGCAGTGCCCCCCGGACAGGGAGGATAGAGACCCAGTACTTC.

The genes are TRBV29-1 and TRBJ2-7, with TRBD2 as a possible D gene (6 bases). Trimming cost V 2 bases and J 1 base, with 9 bases left between them. Germline V gene sequence: CDR1 SQVTM, CDR2 ANQGSEA. The CDR3 is 13 amino acids. In DNA, the CDR3 is TGCAGCGTTGAACAGGCGGGGTCCTACGAGCAGTACTTC. It is translated as CSVEQAGSYEQYF.

This clonotype was recorded at least ten times. This chain uses TRBV13 with TRBJ1-6; tentatively, D is TRBD1 (5 bases). Per the germline V gene, CDR1 is PRHDT and CDR2 is FYEKMQ (reference sequence). CDR3 length: 12 residues. V lost 7 bases and J 9 bases, leaving 10 bases between the germline ends. CDR3 sequence (DNA): TGTGCCAGCACGGACGGGGGTTCACCCCTCCACTTT. Residues: CASTDGGSPLHF. Using reference TRBV13 and TRBJ1-6 for the parts outside the CDR3, the full variable domain is AAGVIQSPRHLIKEKRETATLKCYPIPRHDTVYWYQQGPGQDPQFLISFYEKMQSDKGSIPDRFSAQQFSDYHSELNMSSLELGDSALYFCASTDGGSPLHFGNGTRLTVT.

Regarding this clonotype: This may be a read error, as it is one base from a much larger clone. The rearrangement uses TRBV9 and TRBJ2-5; possibly TRBD2 for D (6 bases). The germline gives CDR1 SGDLS, CDR2 YYNGEE. V gave up 4 bases and J gave up 0 bases, with 10 bases separating them. The CDR3 covers 14 residues. CDR3 in DNA: TGTGCCAGCAGCACCCGGGACTACCAAGAGACCCAGTACTTC. Translating it yields CASSTRDYQETQYF.

The rearrangement joins TRBV29-1 to TRBJ2-2; 11 bases agree with TRBD2. The V and J ends lost 6 bases and 5 bases, in that order; junction bases with no gene match: 11. The CDR3 consists of 16 residues. Looked up from germline, CDR1 is SQVTM and CDR2 is ANQGSEA. The CDR3 DNA sequence: TGCAGCGTAGTGGCTAGCGGGAGGAGAGGGACCGGGGAGCTGTTTTTT. It yields the protein CSVVASGRRGTGELFF.

As for this clonotype: It may be a read error: a sequence one base away is much more abundant. This chain joins TRBV7-9 and TRBJ2-5, with TRBD1 as a possible D gene (5 bases). This CDR3 comprises 13 residues. Germline V lookup: CDR1 SEHNR, CDR2 FQNEAQ (reference sequence). CDR3 in amino acids: CVSSLYRQETQYF. For the CDR3, the DNA is TGTGTCAGCAGCTTATACAGGCAAGAGACCCAGTACTTC.

The sample holds a few counts of this clonotype. The junction does not match germline at one end; this may be a read error. The rearrangement uses TRBV7-2 and TRBJ1-5; the D gene is possibly TRBD1 (6 bases). CDR3 length: 15 residues. Per the germline V gene, CDR1 is SGHTA and CDR2 is FQGNSA. This CDR3 is CASSLDRSSNQPQHF. Here the CDR3 DNA reads TGTGCCAGCAGTTTAGACAGGTCTAGCAATCAGCCCCAGCATTTT.

In the case of this clonotype: A much larger clone lies a single base off, so this may be a read error. In DNA, the CDR3 is TGTGCCAACAGAGGACAGGGGGGAAGGTGGTACTTC. It is translated as CANRGQGGRWYF. The V gene is TRBV2, the J gene TRBJ2-7; 10 bases are shared with TRBD1. CDR1 is SNHLY, CDR2 FYNNEI, per germline. The J segment lost 12 bases and the V segment lost 10 bases, leaving 12 bases of the junction unmatched. This CDR3 comprises 12 residues. The full variable domain, with the rest looked up from reference TRBV2 and TRBJ2-7, is EPEVTQTPSHQVTQMGQEVILRCVPISNHLYFYWYRQILGQKVEFLVSFYNNEISEKSEIFDDQFSVERPDGSNFTLKIRSTKLEDSAMYFCANRGQGGRWYFGPGTRLTVT.

In its sample, this clonotype was seen a few times. V and J are TRBV2 and TRBJ1-5; 11 nucleotides agree with TRBD1. In germline, CDR1 is SNHLY, CDR2 FYNNEI. J gave up 0 bases and V 4 bases, and 8 bases lay outside the gene matches. This CDR3 region has 18 residues. The CDR3 loop is CASSVFPDRGLSNQPQHF. The CDR3 DNA is TGTGCCAGCAGTGTTTTCCCGGACAGGGGGCTTAGCAATCAGCCCCAGCATTTT.